A selection of T cell receptor beta chains follows, all from one sample in a study of Graves' ophthalmopathy and Graves' hyperthyroidism. TCRdb re-called the multiplex PCR reads through MiXCR, storing one row per CDR3 protein. Here the sample spans under 250,000 distinct CDR3 sequences, roughly 21% being singletons. The sequenced material came from peripheral blood. Every receptor here comes from a woman in her 50s with Graves' ophthalmopathy. Each CDR3 is given with its conserved first and last residue. Fields, in order: V gene, CDR3 length, J gene, clone size, D gene, CDR3 DNA, CDR3 protein. A D gene is named only where the DNA matches it firmly. Some rows mark clone size as missing; the rest say once, few, many or name a class of expanded clone.

>TRBV11-1|17|TRBJ2-6|many|-
TGTGCCAGCAGCTCGAGAACAGGGTTTACAGGGGCCAACGTCCTGACTTTC
CASSSRTGFTGANVLTF
>TRBV19|15|TRBJ1-5|many|-
TGTGCCAGTAGTATTGCAGGATCTGGCAATCAGCCCCAGCATTTT
CASSIAGSGNQPQHF
>TRBV12-3/TRBV12-4|12|TRBJ1-5|many|-
TGTGCCAGCAGGGGACTTAGTCAGCCCCAGCATTTT
CASRGLSQPQHF
>TRBV30|15|TRBJ2-5|few|TRBD2
TGTGCCTGGGGGAGGGGACTAGCGGCACAAGAGACCCAGTACTTC
CAWGRGLAAQETQYF
>TRBV20-1|15|TRBJ2-2|-|-
TGCAGTGCTAGAGGAGGGCGGGTGAGCACCGGGGAGCTGTTTTTT
CSARGGRVSTGELFF
>TRBV7-9|14|TRBJ2-7|many|-
TGTGCCAGCAGCCCCAAAGGGGTTAGCTACGAGCAGTACTTC
CASSPKGVSYEQYF
>TRBV20-1|14|TRBJ2-7|-|TRBD2
TGCAGTGCTAGTGGGGGGACTAGCGGCTACGAGCAGTACTTC
CSASGGTSGYEQYF
>TRBV6-5|11|TRBJ2-7|many|-
TGTGCCAGCATTCACTCCTACGAGCAGTACTTC
CASIHSYEQYF
>TRBV10-3|17|TRBJ2-2|many|-
TGTGCCATCAGTGAGTCGAGCGGTCAGGGCCACACCGGGGAGCTGTTTTTT
CAISESSGQGHTGELFF
>TRBV6-4|18|TRBJ1-2|many|TRBD1
TGTGCCAGCAGTAGGGGGGGTCCCGGGACAGGGAAGGCTTATGGCTACACCTTC
CASSRGGPGTGKAYGYTF
>TRBV29-1|12|TRBJ1-1|many|-
TGCAGCGTTGAATTCCCGCTGATTGAAGCTTTCTTT
CSVEFPLIEAFF
>TRBV12-3/TRBV12-4|11|TRBJ1-5|-|-
TGTGCCTCAAGACGGAATCAGCCCCAGCATTTT
CASRRNQPQHF
>TRBV30|15|TRBJ2-7|many|TRBD2
TGTGCCTGGAGTGGGGGACTAGCGGGCGTGTACGAGCAGTACTTC
CAWSGGLAGVYEQYF
>TRBV18|16|TRBJ2-5|-|TRBD2
TGTGCCAGCTCACGCAAGATACTAGCGGACCAAGAGACCCAGTACTTC
CASSRKILADQETQYF
>TRBV6-2/TRBV6-3|12|TRBJ2-2|many|-
TGTGCCAGCACCGGGTCCGGCGGGGAGCTGTTTTTT
CASTGSGGELFF
>TRBV10-3|13|TRBJ1-5|once|-
TGTGCCATCAGTGGGGCAGTGAATCAGCCCCAGCACTTT
CAISGAVNQPQHF
>TRBV6-1|13|TRBJ2-7|few|TRBD2
TGTGCCAGCAGTGATTCTAGCGGCCACGAGCAGTACTTC
CASSDSSGHEQYF
>TRBV7-8|12|TRBJ1-2|many|-
TGTGCCAGCAGCCCCCGGGTCTATGGCTACACCTTC
CASSPRVYGYTF
>TRBV18|16|TRBJ1-1|few|-
TGTGCCAGCTCAGTTGGTTCGCCGTACTTGAACGATAGAGCTTTCTTT
CASSVGSPYLNDRAFF
>TRBV2|13|TRBJ1-5|many|TRBD1
TGTGCCAGCAGTGAAGAGGGGGCACAGCCCCAGCATTTT
CASSEEGAQPQHF
>TRBV28|16|TRBJ1-6|many|TRBD1
TGTGCCAGCAGTTTACGGACAGGAGGGGGTAATTCACCCCTCCACTTT
CASSLRTGGGNSPLHF
>TRBV12-3/TRBV12-4|13|TRBJ2-7|-|-
TGTGCCAGCAGACGTCAGAACTCCTACGAGCAGTACTTC
CASRRQNSYEQYF